This is a list of T cell receptor beta chains from one sample in a study of tumor-infiltrating lymphocytes in primary liver carcinoma. In TCRdb, the multiplex PCR reads were re-called with MiXCR into one record per CDR3 protein. The sample records 330,000 or so distinct CDR3 sequences, about two thirds being singletons. Material for sequencing was peripheral blood. These TCRs come from a man aged 35 to 55 with primary liver carcinoma and hepatitis B virus infection. The CDR3 runs from the conserved cysteine through the conserved F or W. The order of the fields is V gene, J gene, CDR3 protein.

>TRBV29-1|TRBJ2-3
CSVSGTSVFTDTQDF
>TRBV4-1|TRBJ2-1
CASSHRFGATKREQFF
>TRBV29-1|TRBJ2-3
CSVEGTSGRAPNTDTQYF
>TRBV6-1|TRBJ2-1
CASSLEGTNEQFF
>TRBV6-1|TRBJ1-5
CATNLGQGFNQPQHF
>TRBV6-1|TRBJ1-5
CASRESADSNQPQHF
>TRBV5-4|TRBJ2-5
CASSGAGTMETQYF
>TRBV6-6|TRBJ2-5
CVSSYRSRETQYF
>TRBV11-2|TRBJ1-5
CASSLVLPGRGAPAF
>TRBV11-2|TRBJ2-1
CASFDLGEQFF